The 2 T cell receptor beta chains below were found in one sample sequenced in a study of CD8 T cells in Susac syndrome. The RNA input was roughly 0.45 to 1 ug, and it was reverse transcribed with random hexamers. TCRdb recomputed calls from the immunoSEQ multiplex PCR reads with MiXCR, one row per CDR3 protein. The sample comprises approximately 220,000 distinct CDR3 sequences, approximately 95% of which are singletons, and around 0.076% rests with the top ten. Sequencing was done on a sample of CD4+ T cells from PBMCs. These receptors came from a human donor with multiple sclerosis.

The chain has TRBV29-1 and TRBJ2-1, with 14 nucleotides matching TRBD2. V was pared by 7 bases and J by 6 bases, with 5 bases of the junction left unmatched. The CDR3 covers 14 residues. Per the germline V gene, CDR1 is SQVTM and CDR2 is ANQGSEA. This CDR3 reads CSARLAGGRNEQFF. The CDR3, as DNA: TGCAGCGCCCGACTAGCGGGGGGGCGCAATGAGCAGTTCTTC.

This chain links TRBV5-1 with TRBJ2-1; 8 bases agree with TRBD1. Germline-derived CDR1 and CDR2 are SGHRS and YFSETQ. The length of the CDR3 is 15 residues. The trim removed 4 bases at V and 0 bases at J, leaving 3 bases unmatched. The CDR3 bases are TGCGCCAGCAGCCCCCAGGGGGCCTCCTACAATGAGCAGTTCTTC. It translates to CASSPQGASYNEQFF.